This T cell receptor (beta chain) was captured in a study of T cells in Graves' hyperthyroidism and ophthalmopathy. Study-level results: Within blood appeared most thyroid clonotypes that had expanded above 0.001.

Newly diagnosed patients aged 18 to 65 had hyperthyroidism of under 2 months' duration. Together with thyroid ultrasound, orbital computed tomography, serum thyroxine and TRAb, clinical symptoms were used for diagnoses. Germline CDR1 and CDR2: SGHVS and FQNEAQ. CDR3 length: 15 amino acids. Between the trimmed V and J ends, which lost 4 bases and 4 bases, there was a span of 16 bases. Details on this clonotype: Its antigen remains unidentified. A clone one base away is much larger, so this may be a read error. The conserved phenylalanine or tryptophan normally closing the CDR3 is absent here, so this likely arose from a read error.

It was RNA transcripts that yielded the amplified TCR beta CDR3 regions. The primer set for the first-round RT-PCR of the TCR CDR3 was HTBI. TCRdb itself ran the multiplex PCR reads through MiXCR, one entry per CDR3 protein. Here the sample spans hundreds of thousands of distinct CDR3 sequences, around 39% being singletons. The J gene is TRBJ1-2, the V gene TRBV7-8, with unresolved D. This clonotype was sampled from a man aged 18-30 years with Graves' hyperthyroidism. The sample taken for sequencing was blood. DNA for the CDR3: TGTGCCAGCAGCTACCAAGGAATGGGAGGCTATGGCTACACCCTC. It encodes CASSYQGMGGYGYTL.